This TCR beta chain came from a study of type 1 and type 2 diabetes patients. Overall study: T cells were magnetically sorted from PBMCs as CD4+ or CD8+ subsets. Across the study, 15 million to 20 million paired-end reads were produced.

Amplification started from genomic DNA. The TCR beta CDR3 region was amplified using 30 forward and 13 reverse primers. TCRdb re-analysed the multiplex PCR reads in MiXCR, keeping a single row per CDR3 protein. The table includes 250,000 or so distinct CDR3 sequences, more than 40% detected once. Losses at the gene ends were 5 bases for V and 2 bases for J; bases not matched to a gene: 10. The CDR3 is 16 residues long. From germline, CDR1 is SNHLY and CDR2 FYNNEI. All diabetic donors were classified as either type 1 or type 2 diabetes. The V gene is TRBV2, the J gene TRBJ2-7; TRBD1 aligns across 9 bases. Sequences were obtained from peripheral blood mononuclear cells (PBMCs). The sequence was collected from a man between 18 and 35 years old with type 2 diabetes. Here the CDR3 reads CASSPLTGQGPYEQYF. CDR3 sequence (DNA): TGTGCCAGCAGTCCGCTCACGGGACAGGGCCCCTACGAGCAGTACTTC.